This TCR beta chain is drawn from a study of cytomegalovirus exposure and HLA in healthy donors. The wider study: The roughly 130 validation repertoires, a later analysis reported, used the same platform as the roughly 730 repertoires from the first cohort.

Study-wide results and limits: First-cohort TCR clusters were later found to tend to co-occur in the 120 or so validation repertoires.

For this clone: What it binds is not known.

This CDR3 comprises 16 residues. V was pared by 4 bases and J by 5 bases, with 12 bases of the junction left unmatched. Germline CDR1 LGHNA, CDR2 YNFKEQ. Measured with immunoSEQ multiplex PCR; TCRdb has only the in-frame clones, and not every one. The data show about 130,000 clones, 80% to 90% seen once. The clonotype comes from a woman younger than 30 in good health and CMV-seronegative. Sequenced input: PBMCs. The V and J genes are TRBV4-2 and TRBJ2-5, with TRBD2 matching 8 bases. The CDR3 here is CASSRNGGGIVETQYF. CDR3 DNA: TGTGCCAGCAGCCGCAACGGGGGGGGTATAGTGGAGACCCAGTACTTC.